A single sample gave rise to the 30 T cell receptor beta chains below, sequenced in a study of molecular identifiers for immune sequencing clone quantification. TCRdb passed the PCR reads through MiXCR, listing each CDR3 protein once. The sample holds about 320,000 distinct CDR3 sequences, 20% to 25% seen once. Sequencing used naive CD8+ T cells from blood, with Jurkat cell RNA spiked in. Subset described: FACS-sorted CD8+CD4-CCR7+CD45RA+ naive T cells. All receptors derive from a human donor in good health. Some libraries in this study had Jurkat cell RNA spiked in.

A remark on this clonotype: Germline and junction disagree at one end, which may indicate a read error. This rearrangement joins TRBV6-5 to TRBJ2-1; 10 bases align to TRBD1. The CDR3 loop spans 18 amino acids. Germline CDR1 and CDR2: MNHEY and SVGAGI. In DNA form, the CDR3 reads TGTGCCAGCAGTTACGCCCCCAATGACAGGGGGCTAGGAAATGGGCAGTTCTTC. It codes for CASSYAPNDRGLGNGQFF.

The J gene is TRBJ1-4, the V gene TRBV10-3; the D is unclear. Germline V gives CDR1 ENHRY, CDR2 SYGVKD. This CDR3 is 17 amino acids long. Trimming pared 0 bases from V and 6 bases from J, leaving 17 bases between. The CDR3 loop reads CAISESKWARIDEKLFF. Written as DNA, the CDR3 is TGTGCCATCAGTGAGTCGAAATGGGCCAGGATCGATGAAAAACTGTTTTTT.

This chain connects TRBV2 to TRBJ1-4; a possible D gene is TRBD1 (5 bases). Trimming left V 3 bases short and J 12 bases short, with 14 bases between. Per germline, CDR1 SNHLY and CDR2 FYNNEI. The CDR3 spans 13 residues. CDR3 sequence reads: CASSERGGEELFF. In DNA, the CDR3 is TGTGCCAGCAGTGAGAGGGGAGGCGAAGAACTGTTTTTT.

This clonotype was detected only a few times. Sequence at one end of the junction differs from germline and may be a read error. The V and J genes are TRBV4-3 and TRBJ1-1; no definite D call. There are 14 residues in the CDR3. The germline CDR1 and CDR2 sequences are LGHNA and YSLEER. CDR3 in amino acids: CAGSQAQADTEAFF. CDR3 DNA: TGCGCCGGCAGCCAAGCTCAGGCCGACACTGAAGCTTTCTTT.

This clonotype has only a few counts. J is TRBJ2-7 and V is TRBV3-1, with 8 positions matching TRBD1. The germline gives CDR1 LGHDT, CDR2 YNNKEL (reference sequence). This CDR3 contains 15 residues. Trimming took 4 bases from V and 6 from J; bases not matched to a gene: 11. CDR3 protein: CASSLRQGFRPEQYF. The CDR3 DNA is TGTGCCAGCAGCCTAAGACAGGGGTTCCGCCCCGAGCAGTACTTC.

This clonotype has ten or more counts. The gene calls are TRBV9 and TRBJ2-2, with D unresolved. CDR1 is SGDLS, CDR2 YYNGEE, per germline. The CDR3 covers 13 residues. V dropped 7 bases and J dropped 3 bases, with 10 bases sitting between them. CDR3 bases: TGTGCCAGCGGCAGACTCGACACCGGGGAGCTGTTTTTT. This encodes CASGRLDTGELFF.

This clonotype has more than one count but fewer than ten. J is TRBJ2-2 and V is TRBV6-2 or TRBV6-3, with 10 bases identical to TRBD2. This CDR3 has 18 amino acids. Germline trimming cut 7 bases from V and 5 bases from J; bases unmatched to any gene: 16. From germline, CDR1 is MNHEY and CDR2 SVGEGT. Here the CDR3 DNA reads TGTGCCAGCAAATCTACCCAATTAAGGACTAGCGGTACCGGGGAGCTGTTTTTT. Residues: CASKSTQLRTSGTGELFF.

The CDR3 DNA sequence: TGTGCCAGCAGCCCGGACCCCGGGTACGAGCAGTACTTC. Its protein is CASSPDPGYEQYF. The chain carries TRBV13 and TRBJ2-7, with D unclear. V was clipped by 5 bases and J by 4 bases, with 12 bases between them. CDR3 size: 13 residues. Looked up from germline, CDR1 is PRHDT and CDR2 is FYEKMQ (reference sequence).

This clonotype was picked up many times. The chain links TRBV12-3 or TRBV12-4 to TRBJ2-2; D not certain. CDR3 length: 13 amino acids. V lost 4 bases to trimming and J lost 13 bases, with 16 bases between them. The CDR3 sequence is CASSWPVRGRLFF. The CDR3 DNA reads TGTGCCAGCAGTTGGCCAGTACGAGGACGGCTGTTTTTT.

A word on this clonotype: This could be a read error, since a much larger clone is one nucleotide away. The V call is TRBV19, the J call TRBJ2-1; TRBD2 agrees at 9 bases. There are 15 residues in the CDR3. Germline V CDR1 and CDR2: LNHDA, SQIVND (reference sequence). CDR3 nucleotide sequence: TGTGTCAGTAGTATTCTAGCGGGATCCCCCAATGAGCAGTTCTTC. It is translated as CVSSILAGSPNEQFF.

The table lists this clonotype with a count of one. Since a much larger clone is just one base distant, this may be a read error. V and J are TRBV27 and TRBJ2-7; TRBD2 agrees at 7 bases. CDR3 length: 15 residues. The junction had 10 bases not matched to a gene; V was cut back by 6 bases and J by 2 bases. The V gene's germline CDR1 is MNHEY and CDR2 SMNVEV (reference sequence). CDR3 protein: CASRFSGGSTYEQYF. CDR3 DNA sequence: TGTGCCAGCAGGTTTTCTGGCGGGAGTACCTACGAGCAGTACTTC.

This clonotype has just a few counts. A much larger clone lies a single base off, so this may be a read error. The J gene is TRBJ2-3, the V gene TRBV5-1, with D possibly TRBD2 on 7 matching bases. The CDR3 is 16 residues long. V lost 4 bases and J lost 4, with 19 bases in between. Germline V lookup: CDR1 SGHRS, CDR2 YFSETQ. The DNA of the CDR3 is TGCGCCAGCAGCCTCCCGGGCGGGGGACACGCAGATACGCAGTATTTT. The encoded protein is CASSLPGGGHADTQYF.

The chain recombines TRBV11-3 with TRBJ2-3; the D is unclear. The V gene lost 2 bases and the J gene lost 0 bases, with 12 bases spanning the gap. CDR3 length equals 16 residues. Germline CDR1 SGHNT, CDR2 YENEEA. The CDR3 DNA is TGTGCCAGCAGCTTAACGGTGGATACCAGCACAGATACGCAGTATTTT. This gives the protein CASSLTVDTSTDTQYF.

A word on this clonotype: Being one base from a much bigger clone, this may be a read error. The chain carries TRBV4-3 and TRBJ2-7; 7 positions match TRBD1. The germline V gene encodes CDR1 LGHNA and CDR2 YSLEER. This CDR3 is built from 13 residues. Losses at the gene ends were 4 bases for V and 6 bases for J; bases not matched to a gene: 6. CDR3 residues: CASSRVTGREQYF. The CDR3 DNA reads TGCGCCAGCAGCCGAGTGACAGGGCGCGAGCAGTACTTC.

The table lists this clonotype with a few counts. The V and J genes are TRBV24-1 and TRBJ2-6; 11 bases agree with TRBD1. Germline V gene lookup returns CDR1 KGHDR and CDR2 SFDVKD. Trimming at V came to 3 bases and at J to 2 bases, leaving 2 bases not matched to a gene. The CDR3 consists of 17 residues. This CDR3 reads CATSDTDRGPGANVLTF. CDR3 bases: TGTGCCACCAGTGATACGGACAGGGGGCCTGGGGCCAACGTCCTGACTTTC.

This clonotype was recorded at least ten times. The chain's CDR3 is CASSDSTENAVIRTDTQYF. CDR3 nucleotide sequence: TGTGCCAGCAGTGATAGTACAGAGAACGCAGTCATCCGCACAGATACGCAGTATTTT. The V call is TRBV6-1, the J call TRBJ2-3; D is unresolved. CDR3 length equals 19 residues. Germline V gene data show CDR1 as MNHNS and CDR2 as SASEGT. Trimming pared 3 bases from V and 1 base from J, leaving 23 bases between.

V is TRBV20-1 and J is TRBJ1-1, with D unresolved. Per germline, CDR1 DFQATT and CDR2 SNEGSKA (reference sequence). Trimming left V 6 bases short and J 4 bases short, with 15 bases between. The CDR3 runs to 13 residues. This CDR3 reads CSAGAGYATEAFF. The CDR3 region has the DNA TGCAGTGCCGGCGCGGGGTATGCCACTGAAGCTTTCTTT.

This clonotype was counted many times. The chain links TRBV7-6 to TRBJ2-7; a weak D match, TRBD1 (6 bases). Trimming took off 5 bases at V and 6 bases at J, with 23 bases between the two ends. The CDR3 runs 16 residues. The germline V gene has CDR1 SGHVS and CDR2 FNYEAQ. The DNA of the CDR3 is TGTGCCAGCAGCCCCCGGACAGCAATTTCTACTACCGAGCAGTACTTC. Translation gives CASSPRTAISTTEQYF.

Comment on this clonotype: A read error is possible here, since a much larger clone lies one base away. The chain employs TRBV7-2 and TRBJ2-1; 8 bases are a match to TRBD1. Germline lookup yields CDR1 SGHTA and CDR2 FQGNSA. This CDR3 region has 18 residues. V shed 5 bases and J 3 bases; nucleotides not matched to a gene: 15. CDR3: CASSPWDRRKHSYNEQFF. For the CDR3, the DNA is TGTGCCAGCAGCCCATGGGACAGGCGAAAGCATAGCTACAATGAGCAGTTCTTC.

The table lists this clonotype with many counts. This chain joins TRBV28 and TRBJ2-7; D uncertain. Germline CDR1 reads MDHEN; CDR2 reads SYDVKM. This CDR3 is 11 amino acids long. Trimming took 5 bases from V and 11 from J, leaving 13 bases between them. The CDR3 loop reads CASSPNKGKYF. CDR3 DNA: TGTGCCAGCAGTCCCAATAAAGGGAAGTACTTC.

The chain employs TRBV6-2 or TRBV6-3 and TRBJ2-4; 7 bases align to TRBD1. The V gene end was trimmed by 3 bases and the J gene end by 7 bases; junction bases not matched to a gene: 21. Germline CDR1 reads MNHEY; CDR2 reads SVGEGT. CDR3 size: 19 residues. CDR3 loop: CASSYLWQEGARRRNIQYF. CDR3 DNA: TGTGCCAGCAGTTATCTCTGGCAAGAGGGGGCGCGAAGGAGGAACATTCAGTACTTC.

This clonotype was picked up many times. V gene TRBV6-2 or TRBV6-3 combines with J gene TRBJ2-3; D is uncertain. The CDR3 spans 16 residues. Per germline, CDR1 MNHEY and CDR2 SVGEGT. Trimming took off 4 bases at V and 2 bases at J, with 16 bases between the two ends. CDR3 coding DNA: TGTGCCAGCAGTTGGGGATTAACAGACAACACAGATACGCAGTATTTT. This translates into CASSWGLTDNTDTQYF.

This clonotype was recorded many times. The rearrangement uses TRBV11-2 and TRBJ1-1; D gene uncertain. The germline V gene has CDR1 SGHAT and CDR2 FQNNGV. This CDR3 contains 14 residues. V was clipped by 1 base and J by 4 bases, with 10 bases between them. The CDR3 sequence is CASSLVRTSTEAFF. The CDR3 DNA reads TGTGCCAGCAGCTTAGTTAGGACTTCCACTGAAGCTTTCTTT.

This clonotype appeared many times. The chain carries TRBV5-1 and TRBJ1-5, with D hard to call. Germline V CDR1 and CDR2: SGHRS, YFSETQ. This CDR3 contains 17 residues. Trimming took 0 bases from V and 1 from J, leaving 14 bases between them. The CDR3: CASSLVEAGRSNQPQHF. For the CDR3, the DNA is TGCGCCAGCAGCTTGGTAGAGGCTGGGCGGAGCAATCAGCCCCAGCATTTT.

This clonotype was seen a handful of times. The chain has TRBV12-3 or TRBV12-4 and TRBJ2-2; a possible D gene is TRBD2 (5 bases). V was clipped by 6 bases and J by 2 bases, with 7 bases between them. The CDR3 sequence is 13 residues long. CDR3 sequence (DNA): TGTGCCAGCAGCCGGGATAACACCGGGGAGCTGTTTTTT. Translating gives CASSRDNTGELFF.

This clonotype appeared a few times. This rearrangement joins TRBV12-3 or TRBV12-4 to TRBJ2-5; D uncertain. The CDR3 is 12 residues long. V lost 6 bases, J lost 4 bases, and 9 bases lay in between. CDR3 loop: CASRGTGETQYF. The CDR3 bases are TGTGCCAGCAGAGGAACGGGAGAGACCCAGTACTTC.

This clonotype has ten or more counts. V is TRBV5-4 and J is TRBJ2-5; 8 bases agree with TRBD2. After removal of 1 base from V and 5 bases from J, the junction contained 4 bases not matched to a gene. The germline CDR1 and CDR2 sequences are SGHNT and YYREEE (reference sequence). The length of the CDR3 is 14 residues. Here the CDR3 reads CASSLKLAGETQYF. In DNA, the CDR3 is TGTGCCAGCAGCTTGAAGCTAGCGGGTGAGACCCAGTACTTC.

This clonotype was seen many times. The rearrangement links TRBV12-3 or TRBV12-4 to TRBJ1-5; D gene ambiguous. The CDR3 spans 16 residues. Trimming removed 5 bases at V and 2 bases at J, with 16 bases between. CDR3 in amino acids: CASSPSSVMGNQPQHF. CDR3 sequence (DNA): TGTGCCAGCAGTCCGTCTTCCGTCATGGGCAATCAGCCCCAGCATTTT.

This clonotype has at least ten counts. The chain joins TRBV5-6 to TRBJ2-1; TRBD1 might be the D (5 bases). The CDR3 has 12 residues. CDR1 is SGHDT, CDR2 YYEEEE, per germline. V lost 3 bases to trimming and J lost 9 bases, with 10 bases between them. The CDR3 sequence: CASSYHRGEQFF. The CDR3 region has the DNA TGTGCCAGCAGCTATCATAGGGGTGAGCAGTTCTTC.

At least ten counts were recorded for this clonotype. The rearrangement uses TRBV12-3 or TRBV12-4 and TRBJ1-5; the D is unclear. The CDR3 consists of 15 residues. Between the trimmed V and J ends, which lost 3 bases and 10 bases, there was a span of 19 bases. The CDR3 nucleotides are TGTGCCAGCAGTTTCACAGTAGGGCCCCTGGGCCCCCAGCATTTT. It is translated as CASSFTVGPLGPQHF.